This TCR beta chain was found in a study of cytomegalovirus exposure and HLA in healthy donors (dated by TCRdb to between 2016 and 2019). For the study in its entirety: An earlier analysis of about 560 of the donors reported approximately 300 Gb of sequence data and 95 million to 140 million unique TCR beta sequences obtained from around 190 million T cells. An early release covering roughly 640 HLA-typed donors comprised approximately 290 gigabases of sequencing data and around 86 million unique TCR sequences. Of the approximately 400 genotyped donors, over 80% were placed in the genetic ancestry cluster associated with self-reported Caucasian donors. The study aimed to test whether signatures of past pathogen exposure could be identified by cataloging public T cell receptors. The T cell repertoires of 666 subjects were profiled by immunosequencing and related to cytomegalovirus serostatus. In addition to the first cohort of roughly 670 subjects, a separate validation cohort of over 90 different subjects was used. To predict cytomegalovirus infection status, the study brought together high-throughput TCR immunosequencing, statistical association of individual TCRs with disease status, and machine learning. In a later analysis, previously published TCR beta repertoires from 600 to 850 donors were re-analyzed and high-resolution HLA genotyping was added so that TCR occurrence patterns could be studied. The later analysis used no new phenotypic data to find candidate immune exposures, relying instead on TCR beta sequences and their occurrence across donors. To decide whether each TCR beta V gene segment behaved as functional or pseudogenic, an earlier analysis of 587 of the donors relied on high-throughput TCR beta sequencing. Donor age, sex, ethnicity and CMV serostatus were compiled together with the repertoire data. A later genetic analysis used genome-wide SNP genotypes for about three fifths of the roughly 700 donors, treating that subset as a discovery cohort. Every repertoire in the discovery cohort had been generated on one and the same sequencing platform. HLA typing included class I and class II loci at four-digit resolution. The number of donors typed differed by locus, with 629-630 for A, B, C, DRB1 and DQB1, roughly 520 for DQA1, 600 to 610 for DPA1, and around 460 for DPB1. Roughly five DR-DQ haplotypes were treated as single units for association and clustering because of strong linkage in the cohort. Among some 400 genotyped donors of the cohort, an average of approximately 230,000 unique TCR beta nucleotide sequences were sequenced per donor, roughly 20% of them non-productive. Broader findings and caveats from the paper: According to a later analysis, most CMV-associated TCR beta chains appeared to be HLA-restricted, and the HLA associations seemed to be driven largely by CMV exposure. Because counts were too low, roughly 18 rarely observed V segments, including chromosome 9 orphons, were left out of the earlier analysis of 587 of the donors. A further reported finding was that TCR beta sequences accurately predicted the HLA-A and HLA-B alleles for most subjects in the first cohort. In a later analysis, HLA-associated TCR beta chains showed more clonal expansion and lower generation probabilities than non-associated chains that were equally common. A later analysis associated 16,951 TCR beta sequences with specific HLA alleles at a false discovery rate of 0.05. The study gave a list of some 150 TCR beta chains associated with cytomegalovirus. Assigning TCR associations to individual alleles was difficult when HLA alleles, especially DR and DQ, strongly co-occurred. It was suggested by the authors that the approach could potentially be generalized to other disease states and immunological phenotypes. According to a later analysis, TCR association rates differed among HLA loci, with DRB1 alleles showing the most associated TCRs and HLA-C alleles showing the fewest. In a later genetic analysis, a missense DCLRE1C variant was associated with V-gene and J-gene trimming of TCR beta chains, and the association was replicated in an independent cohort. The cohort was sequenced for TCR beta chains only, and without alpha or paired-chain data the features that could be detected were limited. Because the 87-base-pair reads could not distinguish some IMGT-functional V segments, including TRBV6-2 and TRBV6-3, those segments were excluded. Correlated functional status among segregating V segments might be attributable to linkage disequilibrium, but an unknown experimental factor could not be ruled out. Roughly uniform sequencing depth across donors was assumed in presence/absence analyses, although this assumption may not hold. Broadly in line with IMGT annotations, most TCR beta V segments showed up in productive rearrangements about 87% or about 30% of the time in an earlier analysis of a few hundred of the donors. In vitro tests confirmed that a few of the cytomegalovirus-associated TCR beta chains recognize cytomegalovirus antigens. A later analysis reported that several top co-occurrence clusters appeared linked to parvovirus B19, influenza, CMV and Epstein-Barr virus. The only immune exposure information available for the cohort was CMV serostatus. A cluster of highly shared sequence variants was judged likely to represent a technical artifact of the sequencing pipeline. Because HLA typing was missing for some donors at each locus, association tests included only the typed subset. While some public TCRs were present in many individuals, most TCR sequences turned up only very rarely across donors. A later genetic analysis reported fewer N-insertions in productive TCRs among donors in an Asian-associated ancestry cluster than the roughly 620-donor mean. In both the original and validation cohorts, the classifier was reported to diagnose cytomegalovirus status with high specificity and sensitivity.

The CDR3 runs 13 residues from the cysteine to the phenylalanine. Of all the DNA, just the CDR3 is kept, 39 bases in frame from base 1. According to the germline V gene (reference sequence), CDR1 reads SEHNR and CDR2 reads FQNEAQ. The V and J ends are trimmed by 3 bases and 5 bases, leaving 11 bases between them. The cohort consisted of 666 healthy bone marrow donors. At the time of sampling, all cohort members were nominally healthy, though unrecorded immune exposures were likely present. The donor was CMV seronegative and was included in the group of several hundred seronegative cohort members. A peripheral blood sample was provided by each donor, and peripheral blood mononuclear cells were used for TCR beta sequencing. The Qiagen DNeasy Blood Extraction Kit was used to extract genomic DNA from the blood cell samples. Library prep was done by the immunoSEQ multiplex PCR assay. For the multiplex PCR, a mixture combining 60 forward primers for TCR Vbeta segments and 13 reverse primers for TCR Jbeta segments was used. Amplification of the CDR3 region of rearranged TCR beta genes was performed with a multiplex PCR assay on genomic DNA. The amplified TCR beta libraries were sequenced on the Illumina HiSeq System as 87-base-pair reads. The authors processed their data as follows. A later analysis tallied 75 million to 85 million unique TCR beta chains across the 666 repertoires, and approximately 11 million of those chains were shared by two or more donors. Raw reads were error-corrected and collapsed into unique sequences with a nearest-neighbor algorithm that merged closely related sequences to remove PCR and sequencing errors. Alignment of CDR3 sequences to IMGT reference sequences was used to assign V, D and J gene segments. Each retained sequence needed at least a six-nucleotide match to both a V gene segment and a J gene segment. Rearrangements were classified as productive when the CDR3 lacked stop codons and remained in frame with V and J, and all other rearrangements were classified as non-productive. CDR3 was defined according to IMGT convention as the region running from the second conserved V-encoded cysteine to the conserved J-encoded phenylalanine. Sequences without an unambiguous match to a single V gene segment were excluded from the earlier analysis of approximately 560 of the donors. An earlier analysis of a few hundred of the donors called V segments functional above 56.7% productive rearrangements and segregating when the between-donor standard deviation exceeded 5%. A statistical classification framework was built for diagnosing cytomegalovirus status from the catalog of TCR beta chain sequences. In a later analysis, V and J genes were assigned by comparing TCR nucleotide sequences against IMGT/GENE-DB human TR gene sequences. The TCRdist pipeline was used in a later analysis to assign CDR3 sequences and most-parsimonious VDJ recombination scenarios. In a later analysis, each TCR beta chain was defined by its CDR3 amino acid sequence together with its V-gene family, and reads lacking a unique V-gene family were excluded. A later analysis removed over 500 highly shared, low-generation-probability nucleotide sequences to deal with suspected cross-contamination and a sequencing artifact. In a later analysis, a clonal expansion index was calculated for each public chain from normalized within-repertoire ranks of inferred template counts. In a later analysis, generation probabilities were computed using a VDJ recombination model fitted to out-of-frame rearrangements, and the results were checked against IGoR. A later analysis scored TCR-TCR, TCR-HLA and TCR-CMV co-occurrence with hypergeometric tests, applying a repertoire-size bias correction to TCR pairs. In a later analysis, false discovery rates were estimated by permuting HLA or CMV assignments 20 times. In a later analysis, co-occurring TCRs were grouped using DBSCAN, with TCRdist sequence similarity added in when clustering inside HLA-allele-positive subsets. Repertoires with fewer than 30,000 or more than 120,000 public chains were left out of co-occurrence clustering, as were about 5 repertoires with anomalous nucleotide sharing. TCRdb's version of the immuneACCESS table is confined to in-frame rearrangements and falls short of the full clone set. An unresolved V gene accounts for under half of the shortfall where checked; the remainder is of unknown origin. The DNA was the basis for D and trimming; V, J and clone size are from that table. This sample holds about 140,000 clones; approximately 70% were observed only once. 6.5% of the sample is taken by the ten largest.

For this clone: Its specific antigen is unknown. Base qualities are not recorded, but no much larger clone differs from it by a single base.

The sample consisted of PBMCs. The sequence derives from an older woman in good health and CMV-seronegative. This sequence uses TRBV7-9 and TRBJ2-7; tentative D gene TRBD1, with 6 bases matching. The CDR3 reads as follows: CASSFQGKDEQYF. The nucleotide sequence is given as TGTGCCAGCAGCTTTCAGGGGAAGGACGAGCAGTACTTC.